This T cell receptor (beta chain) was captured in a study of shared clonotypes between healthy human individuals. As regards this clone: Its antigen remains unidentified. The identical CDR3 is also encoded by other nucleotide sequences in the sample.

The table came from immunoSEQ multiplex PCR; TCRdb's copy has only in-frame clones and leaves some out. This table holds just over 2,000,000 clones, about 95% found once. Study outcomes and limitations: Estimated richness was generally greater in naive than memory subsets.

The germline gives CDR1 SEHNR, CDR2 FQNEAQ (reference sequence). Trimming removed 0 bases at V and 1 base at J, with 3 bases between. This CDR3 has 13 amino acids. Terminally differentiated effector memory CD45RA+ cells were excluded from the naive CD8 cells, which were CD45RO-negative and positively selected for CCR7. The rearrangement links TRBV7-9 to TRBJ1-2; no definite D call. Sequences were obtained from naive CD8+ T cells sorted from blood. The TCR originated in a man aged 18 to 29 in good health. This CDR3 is CASSLAVNYGYTF. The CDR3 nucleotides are TGTGCCAGCAGCTTAGCAGTTAACTATGGCTACACCTTC.